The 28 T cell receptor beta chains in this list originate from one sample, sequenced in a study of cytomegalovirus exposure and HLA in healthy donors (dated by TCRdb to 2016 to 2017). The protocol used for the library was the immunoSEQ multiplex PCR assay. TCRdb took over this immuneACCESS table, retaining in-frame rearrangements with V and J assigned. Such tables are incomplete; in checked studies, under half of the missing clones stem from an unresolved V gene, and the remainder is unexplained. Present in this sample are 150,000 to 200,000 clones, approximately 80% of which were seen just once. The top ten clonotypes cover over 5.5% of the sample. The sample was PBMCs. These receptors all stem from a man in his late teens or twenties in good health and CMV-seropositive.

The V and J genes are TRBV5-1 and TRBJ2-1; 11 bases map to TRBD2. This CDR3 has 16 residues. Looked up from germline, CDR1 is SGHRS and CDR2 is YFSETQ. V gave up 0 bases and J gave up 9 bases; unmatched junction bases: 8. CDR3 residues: CASSLDSGRESGEQFF. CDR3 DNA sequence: TGCGCCAGCAGCTTGGATAGCGGGAGGGAGTCTGGTGAGCAGTTCTTC.

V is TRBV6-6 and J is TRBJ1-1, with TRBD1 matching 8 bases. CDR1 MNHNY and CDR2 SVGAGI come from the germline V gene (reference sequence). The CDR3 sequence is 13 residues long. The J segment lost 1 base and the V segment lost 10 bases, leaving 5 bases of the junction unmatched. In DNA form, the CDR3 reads TGTGCCATCTGGACAGGGTCGAACACTGAAGCTTTCTTT. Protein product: CAIWTGSNTEAFF.

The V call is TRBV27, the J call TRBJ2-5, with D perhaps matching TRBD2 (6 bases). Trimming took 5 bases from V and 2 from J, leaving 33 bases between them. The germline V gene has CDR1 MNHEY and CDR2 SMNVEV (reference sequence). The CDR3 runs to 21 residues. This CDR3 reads CASSLDHVGVPGGSGQETQYF. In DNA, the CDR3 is TGTGCCAGCAGTCTAGACCACGTGGGAGTCCCAGGAGGGAGTGGGCAAGAGACCCAGTACTTC.

CDR3 bases: TGCGCCAGCAGCTCGTTAGCCTACGAGCAGTACTTC. This sequence encodes CASSSLAYEQYF. The chain links TRBV4-1 to TRBJ2-7; D remains unclear. The CDR3 runs 12 residues. Per the germline V gene, CDR1 is MGHRA and CDR2 is YSYEKL. The ends were cut back, 5 bases at V and 2 bases at J, with 7 bases in the middle.

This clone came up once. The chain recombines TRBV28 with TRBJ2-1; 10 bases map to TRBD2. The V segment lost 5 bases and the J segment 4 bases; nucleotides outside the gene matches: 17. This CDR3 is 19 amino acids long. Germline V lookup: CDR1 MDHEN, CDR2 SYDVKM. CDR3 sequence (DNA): TGTGCCAGCAGTCCGCGGACTAGCGGAGCTTTTCTCCCATACAATGAGCAGTTCTTC. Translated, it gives CASSPRTSGAFLPYNEQFF.

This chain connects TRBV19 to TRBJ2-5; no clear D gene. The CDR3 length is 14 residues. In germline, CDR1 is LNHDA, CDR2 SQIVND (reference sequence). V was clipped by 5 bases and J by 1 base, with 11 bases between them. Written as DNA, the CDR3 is TGTGCCAGTAGTTTAAGAGGATCCCAAGAGACCCAGTACTTC. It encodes CASSLRGSQETQYF.

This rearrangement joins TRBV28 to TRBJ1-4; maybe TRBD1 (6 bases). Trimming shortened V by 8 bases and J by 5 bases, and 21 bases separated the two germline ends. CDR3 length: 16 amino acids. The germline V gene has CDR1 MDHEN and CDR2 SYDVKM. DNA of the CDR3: TGTGCCAGCTTGGACCCTCTTGGGGGCAAGAATGAAAAACTGTTTTTT. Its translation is CASLDPLGGKNEKLFF.

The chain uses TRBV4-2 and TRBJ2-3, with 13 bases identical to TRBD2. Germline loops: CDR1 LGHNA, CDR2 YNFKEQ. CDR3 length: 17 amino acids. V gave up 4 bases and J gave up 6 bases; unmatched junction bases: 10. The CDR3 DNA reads TGTGCCAGCAGCCGCCGGACTAGCGGGAGTTTGTCCGATACGCAGTATTTT. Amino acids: CASSRRTSGSLSDTQYF.

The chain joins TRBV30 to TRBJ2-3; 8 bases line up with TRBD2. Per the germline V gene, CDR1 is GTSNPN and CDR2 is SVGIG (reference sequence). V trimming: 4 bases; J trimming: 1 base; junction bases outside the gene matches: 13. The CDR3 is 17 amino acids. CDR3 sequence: CAWKGWTSPPRTDTQYF. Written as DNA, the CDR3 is TGTGCCTGGAAGGGGTGGACTAGCCCACCTCGCACAGATACGCAGTATTTT.

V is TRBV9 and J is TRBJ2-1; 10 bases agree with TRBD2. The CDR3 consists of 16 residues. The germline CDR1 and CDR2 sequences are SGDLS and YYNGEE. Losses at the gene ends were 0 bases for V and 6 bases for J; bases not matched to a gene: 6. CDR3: CASSVALAGVGNEQFF. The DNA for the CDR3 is TGTGCCAGCAGCGTAGCGCTAGCGGGAGTAGGCAATGAGCAGTTCTTC.

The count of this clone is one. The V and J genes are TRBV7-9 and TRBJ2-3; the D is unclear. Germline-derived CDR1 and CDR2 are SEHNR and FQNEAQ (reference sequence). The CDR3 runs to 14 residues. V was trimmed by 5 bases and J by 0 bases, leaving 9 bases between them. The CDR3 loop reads CASSPSFSTDTQYF. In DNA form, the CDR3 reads TGTGCCAGCAGCCCCTCCTTTAGCACAGATACGCAGTATTTT.

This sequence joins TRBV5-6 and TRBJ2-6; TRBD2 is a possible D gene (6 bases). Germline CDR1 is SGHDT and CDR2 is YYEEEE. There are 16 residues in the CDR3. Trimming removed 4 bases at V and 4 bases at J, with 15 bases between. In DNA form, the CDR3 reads TGTGCCAGCAGCCCCCCGGAGGGCCCAGGGGCCAACGTCCTGACTTTC. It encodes CASSPPEGPGANVLTF.

The CDR3 DNA sequence: TGTGCCAGCAGTCGGGACAGGGTGTACCAAGAGACCCAGTACTTC. Its translation is CASSRDRVYQETQYF. This sequence joins TRBV27 and TRBJ2-5, with TRBD1 matching over 9 bases. The CDR3 spans 15 residues. With V trimmed by 5 bases and J by 0 bases, 4 bases remained unmatched. CDR1 MNHEY and CDR2 SMNVEV come from the germline V gene (reference sequence).

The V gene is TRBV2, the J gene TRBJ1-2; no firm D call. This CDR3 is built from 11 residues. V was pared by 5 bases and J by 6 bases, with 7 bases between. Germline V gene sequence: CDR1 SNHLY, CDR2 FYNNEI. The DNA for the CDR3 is TGTGCCAGCAGTTACTCCCATGGCTACACCTTC. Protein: CASSYSHGYTF.

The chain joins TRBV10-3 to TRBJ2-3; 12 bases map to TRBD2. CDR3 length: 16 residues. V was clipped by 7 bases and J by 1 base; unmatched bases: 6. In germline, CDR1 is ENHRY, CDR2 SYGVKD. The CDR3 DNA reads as TGTGCCATCACCAGACTAGCGGGAGCGGGCACAGATACGCAGTATTTT. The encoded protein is CAITRLAGAGTDTQYF.

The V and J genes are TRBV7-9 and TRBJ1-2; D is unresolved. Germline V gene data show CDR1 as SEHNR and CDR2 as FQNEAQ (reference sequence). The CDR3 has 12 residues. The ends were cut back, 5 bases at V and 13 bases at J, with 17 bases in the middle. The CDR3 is CASSQRTGIVTF. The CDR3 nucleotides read TGTGCCAGCAGCCAGAGGACGGGGATTGTCACCTTC. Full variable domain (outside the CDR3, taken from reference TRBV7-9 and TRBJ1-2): DTGVSQNPRHKITKRGQNVTFRCDPISEHNRLYWYRQTLGQGPEFLTYFQNEAQLEKSRLLSDRFSAERPKGSFSTLEIQRTEQGDSAMYLCASSQRTGIVTFGSGTRLTVV.

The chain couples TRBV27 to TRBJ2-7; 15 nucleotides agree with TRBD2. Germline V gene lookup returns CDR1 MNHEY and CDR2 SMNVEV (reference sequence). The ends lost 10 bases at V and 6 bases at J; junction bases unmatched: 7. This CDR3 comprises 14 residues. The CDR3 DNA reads TGTGCCACCGCCTCGGGACTAGCGGGAGGCGAGCAGTACTTC. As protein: CATASGLAGGEQYF.

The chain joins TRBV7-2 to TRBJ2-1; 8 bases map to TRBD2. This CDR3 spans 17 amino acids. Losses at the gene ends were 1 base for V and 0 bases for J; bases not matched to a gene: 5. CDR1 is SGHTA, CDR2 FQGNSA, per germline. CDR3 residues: CASSLGSGGFSYNEQFF. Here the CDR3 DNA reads TGTGCCAGCAGCTTAGGGAGCGGGGGATTCTCCTACAATGAGCAGTTCTTC.

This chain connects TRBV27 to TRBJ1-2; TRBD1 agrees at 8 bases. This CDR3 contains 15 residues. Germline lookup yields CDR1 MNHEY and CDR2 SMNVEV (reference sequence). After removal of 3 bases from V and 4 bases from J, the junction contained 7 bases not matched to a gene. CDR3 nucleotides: TGTGCCAGCAGTTTGGTTCAGGGGGCCGGCTATGGCTACACCTTC. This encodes CASSLVQGAGYGYTF.

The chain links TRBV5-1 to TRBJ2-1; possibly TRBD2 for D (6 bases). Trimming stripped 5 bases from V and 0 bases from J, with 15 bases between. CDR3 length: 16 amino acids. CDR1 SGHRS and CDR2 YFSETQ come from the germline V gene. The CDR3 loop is CASSRRDAGSYNEQFF. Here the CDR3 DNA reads TGCGCCAGCAGTCGGAGGGACGCCGGCTCCTACAATGAGCAGTTCTTC.

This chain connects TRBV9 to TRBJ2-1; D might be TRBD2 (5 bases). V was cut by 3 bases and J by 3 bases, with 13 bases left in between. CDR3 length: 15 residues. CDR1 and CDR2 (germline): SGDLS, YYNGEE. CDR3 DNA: TGTGCCAGCAGCGCCGCCGGGATTAGCTACAATGAGCAGTTCTTC. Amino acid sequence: CASSAAGISYNEQFF.

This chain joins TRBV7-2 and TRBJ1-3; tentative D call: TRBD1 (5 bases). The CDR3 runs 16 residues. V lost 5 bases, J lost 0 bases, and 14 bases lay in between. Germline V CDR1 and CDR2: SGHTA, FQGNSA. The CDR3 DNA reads TGTGCCAGCAGCCAGTCCGGGGGGGGCTCTGGAAACACCATATATTTT. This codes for CASSQSGGGSGNTIYF. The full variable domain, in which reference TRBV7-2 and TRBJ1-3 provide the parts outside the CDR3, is GAGVSQSPSNKVTEKGKDVELRCDPISGHTALYWYRQSLGQGLEFLIYFQGNSAPDKSGLPSDRFSAERTGGSVSTLTIQRTQQEDSAVYLCASSQSGGGSGNTIYFGEGSWLTVV.

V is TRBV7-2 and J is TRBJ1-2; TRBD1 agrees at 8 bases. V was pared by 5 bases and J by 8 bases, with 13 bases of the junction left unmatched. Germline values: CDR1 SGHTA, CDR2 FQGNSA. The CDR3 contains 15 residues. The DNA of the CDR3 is TGTGCCAGCAGCCCAGGACAGGGTGGTACGAAGGGCTACACCTTC. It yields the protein CASSPGQGGTKGYTF. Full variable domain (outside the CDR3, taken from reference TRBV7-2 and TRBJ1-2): GAGVSQSPSNKVTEKGKDVELRCDPISGHTALYWYRQSLGQGLEFLIYFQGNSAPDKSGLPSDRFSAERTGGSVSTLTIQRTQQEDSAVYLCASSPGQGGTKGYTFGSGTRLTVV.

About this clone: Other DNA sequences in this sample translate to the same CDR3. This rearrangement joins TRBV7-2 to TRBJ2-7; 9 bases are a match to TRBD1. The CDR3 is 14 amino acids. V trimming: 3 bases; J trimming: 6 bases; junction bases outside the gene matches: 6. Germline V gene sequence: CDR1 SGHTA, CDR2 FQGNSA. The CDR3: CASSLAGTGFEQYF. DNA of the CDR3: TGTGCCAGCAGCTTGGCCGGGACAGGGTTCGAGCAGTACTTC.

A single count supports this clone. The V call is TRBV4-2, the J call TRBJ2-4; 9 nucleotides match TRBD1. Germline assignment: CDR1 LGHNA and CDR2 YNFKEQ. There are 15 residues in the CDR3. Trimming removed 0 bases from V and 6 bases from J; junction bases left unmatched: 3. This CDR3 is CASSQETGGANIQYF. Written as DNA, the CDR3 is TGTGCCAGCAGCCAAGAGACAGGGGGAGCAAACATTCAGTACTTC.

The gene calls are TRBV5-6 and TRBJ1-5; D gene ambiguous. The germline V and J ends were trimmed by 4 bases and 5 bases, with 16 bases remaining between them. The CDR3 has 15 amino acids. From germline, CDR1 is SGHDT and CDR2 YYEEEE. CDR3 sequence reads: CASSQKRKRDQPQHF. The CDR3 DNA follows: TGTGCCAGCAGCCAGAAGCGGAAACGGGATCAGCCCCAGCATTTT.

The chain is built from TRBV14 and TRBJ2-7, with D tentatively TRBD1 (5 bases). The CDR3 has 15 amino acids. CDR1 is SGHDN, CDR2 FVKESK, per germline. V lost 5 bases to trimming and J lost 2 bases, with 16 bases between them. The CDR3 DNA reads TGTGCCAGCAGCGAAATAGGGGAATTTCCCTACGAGCAGTACTTC. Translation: CASSEIGEFPYEQYF.

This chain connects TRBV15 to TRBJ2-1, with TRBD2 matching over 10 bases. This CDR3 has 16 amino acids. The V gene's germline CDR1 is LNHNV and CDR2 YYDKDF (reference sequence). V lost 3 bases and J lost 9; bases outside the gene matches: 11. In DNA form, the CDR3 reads TGTGCCACCAGCAGCCCTACTAGCGGGAAGCGGGGTGAGCAGTTCTTC. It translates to CATSSPTSGKRGEQFF.